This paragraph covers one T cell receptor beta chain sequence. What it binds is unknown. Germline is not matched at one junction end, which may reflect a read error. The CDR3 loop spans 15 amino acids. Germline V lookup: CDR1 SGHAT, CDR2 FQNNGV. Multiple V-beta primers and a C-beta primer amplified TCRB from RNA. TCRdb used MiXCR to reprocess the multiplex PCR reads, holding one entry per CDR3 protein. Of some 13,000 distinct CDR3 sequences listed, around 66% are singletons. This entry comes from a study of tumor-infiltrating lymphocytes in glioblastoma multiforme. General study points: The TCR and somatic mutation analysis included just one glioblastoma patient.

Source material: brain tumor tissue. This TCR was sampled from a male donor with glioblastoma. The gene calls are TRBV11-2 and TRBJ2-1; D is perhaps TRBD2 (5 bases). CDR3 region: CASTLEGSSYYEQFF. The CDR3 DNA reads TGTGCCAGCACCTTAGAGGGTAGCTCCTACTATGAGCAGTTCTTC.